A single sample gave rise to the 5 T cell receptor beta chains below, sequenced in a study of blood T cells in healthy people across ages. Primed by a sample-barcoded 5' primer and a J-beta primer mix, a second PCR proceeded for roughly 6 to 12 cycles. TCRdb analysed the 5' RACE reads with MiXCR anew, one entry per CDR3 protein. The sample records some 900,000 distinct CDR3 sequences, 25% to 30% being singletons. The sequenced sample consisted of blood. These receptor sequences come from a woman at least 80 years old in good health.

This chain connects TRBV5-6 to TRBJ2-2; TRBD2 might be the D (7 bases). Deletions cut 3 bases from V and 5 bases from J, with 14 bases between. From germline, CDR1 is SGHDT and CDR2 YYEEEE. The CDR3 loop spans 15 amino acids. CDR3 nucleotide sequence: TGTGCCAGCAGCTGGGACTACCAGGGGACCGGGGAGCTGTTTTTT. Amino acid sequence: CASSWDYQGTGELFF.

This clonotype was seen repeatedly, ten times or more. J is TRBJ2-5 and V is TRBV9; D gene uncertain. The CDR3 covers 13 residues. The germline V and J ends were trimmed by 2 bases and 4 bases, with 9 bases remaining between them. Germline assignment: CDR1 SGDLS and CDR2 YYNGEE. The chain's CDR3 is CASSVRVRETQYF. CDR3 DNA sequence: TGTGCCAGCAGCGTCCGGGTACGAGAGACCCAGTACTTC. The variable domain in full, completed from reference TRBV9 and TRBJ2-5, reads DSGVTQTPKHLITATGQRVTLRCSPRSGDLSVYWYQQSLDQGLQFLIQYYNGEERAKGNILERFSAQQFPDLHSELNLSSLELGDSALYFCASSVRVRETQYFGPGTRLLVL.

The chain employs TRBV5-6 and TRBJ2-7, with D possibly being TRBD1 or TRBD2 (5 bases each). The CDR3 is 15 amino acids. The V end was cut by 3 bases, the J end by 0 bases, with 13 bases between. CDR1 is SGHDT and CDR2 is YYEEEE in the germline V gene. The CDR3 region has the DNA TGTGCCAGCAGCTGGGACCAGTCAAGCTCCTACGAGCAGTACTTC. It translates to CASSWDQSSSYEQYF.

About this clonotype itself: This may arise from a read error, as a much more abundant clone is one base away. CDR3 nucleotides: TGTGCCAGCAGTGAAAGCTCAATAGCTAATGGAAAACTGTTTTTT. This codes for CASSESSIANGKLFF. This chain uses TRBV2 with TRBJ1-4; D unclear. Germline CDR1 SNHLY, CDR2 FYNNEI. The CDR3 extends over 15 amino acids.

Ten or more counts support this clonotype. This rearrangement joins TRBV7-9 to TRBJ2-3; TRBD2 matches at 13 bases. CDR1 is SEHNR and CDR2 is FQNEAQ in the germline V gene (reference sequence). The ends lost 7 bases at V and 3 bases at J; junction bases unmatched: 7. CDR3 length: 16 amino acids. In DNA, the CDR3 is TGTGCCAGCATCCGGACTAGCGGGGGTCAGACAGATACGCAGTATTTT. Translating gives CASIRTSGGQTDTQYF.